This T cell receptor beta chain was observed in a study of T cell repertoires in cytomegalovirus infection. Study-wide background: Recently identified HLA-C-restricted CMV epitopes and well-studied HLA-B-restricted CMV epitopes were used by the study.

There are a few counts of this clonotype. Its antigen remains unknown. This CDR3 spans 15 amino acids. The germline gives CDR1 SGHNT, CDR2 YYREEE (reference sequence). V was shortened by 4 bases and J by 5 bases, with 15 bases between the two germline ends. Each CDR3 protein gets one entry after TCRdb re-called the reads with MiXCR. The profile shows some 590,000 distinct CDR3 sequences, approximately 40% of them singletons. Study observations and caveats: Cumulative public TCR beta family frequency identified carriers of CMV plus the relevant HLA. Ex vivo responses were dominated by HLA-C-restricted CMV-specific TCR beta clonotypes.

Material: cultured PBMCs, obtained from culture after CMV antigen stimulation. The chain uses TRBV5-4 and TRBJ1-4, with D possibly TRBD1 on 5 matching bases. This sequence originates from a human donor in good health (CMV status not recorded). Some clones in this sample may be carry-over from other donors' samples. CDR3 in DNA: TGTGCCAGCAGCCTTGAGCGGGGCGGAAATGAAAAACTGTTTTTT. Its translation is CASSLERGGNEKLFF.